This is a list of T cell receptor beta chains from one sample in a study of shared clonotypes between healthy human individuals. Data came from immunoSEQ multiplex PCR; TCRdb stores just in-frame clones and leaves some out. The repertoire holds 2 million to 2.5 million clones, with 95% as singletons. The sequenced material came from naive CD4+ T cells sorted from blood. These receptors were taken from a man aged 18 to 29 in good health. Each CDR3 is given with its conserved first and last residue. Each record gives: V gene, clone size, D gene, J gene, CDR3 DNA, CDR3 protein. D genes are given only for firm matches. Expanded clones are given a class, and other clones once, few, many or no size at all.

>TRBV6-5|.|.|TRBJ1-2
TGTGCCAGCAGTCGAACAGGGCACTATGGCTACACCTTC
CASSRTGHYGYTF
>TRBV4-3|.|.|TRBJ2-3
TGCGCCAGCAGCCAATCGACTCCCGGGGGCACAGATACGCAGTATTTT
CASSQSTPGGTDTQYF
>TRBV28|.|.|TRBJ2-2
TGTGCCAGCAGTCCCCCCAGGGGGGGATGGACCGGGGAGCTGTTTTTT
CASSPPRGGWTGELFF
>TRBV6-6|.|TRBD2|TRBJ2-3
TGTGCCAGCAGACTCGTAGGGACTAGCGGAGATACGCAGTATTTT
CASRLVGTSGDTQYF
>TRBV25-1|.|TRBD1|TRBJ1-5
TGTGCCAGCCCGGCCCGCAGGGGGCCTCAGCCCCAGCATTTT
CASPARRGPQPQHF
>TRBV10-3|.|.|TRBJ2-3
TGTGCCATCAGTGAGCAGGGTGAGGCAGATACGCAGTATTTT
CAISEQGEADTQYF
>TRBV29-1|.|.|TRBJ1-1
TGCAGCGTCAAGAACACTGAAGCTTTCTTT
CSVKNTEAFF
>TRBV6-5|.|.|TRBJ1-2
TGTGCCAGCACCAAGGGAGTTAACTATGGCTACACCTTC
CASTKGVNYGYTF
>TRBV11-2|.|.|TRBJ2-4
TGTGCCAGCAGCTTAGATCTTACTCAACGGCATGCGTACTTC
CASSLDLTQRHAYF
>TRBV6-6|.|.|TRBJ1-3
TGTGCCAGCATTACAGGGCCGTCCGGAAACACCATATATTTT
CASITGPSGNTIYF
>TRBV28|.|.|TRBJ2-5
TGTGCCAGCAGCCAGGGGAGCGGGTACCAAGAGACCCAGTACTTC
CASSQGSGYQETQYF
>TRBV6-1|.|TRBD2|TRBJ2-3
TGTGCCAGCCAGGGACTAGCTCTCGGTGGAGATACGCAGTATTTT
CASQGLALGGDTQYF
>TRBV5-1|.|TRBD2|TRBJ2-5
TGCGCCAGCAGCTCGAAGCGGGGGGGCCGCCAAGAGACCCAGTACTTC
CASSSKRGGRQETQYF
>TRBV7-9|.|.|TRBJ1-1
TGTGCCAGCAGCTTCGCCAAGAACACTGAAGCTTTCTTT
CASSFAKNTEAFF
>TRBV14|.|.|TRBJ2-3
TGTGCCAGCAGCCAAGGTGGGGCCTCGATTTATACGCAGTATTTT
CASSQGGASIYTQYF
>TRBV2|.|TRBD2|TRBJ2-1
TGTGCCAGCAAACTAGCGGGATACAATGAGCAGTTCTTC
CASKLAGYNEQFF
>TRBV7-3|.|.|TRBJ2-2
TGTGCCAGCAGCTTAACTTCCTGGACAGCGAACACCGGGGAGCTGTTTTTT
CASSLTSWTANTGELFF
>TRBV11-2|.|.|TRBJ1-2
TGTGCCAGCAGCTTAGCGGCCGTAGACTACACCTTC
CASSLAAVDYTF
>TRBV2|once|.|TRBJ2-4
TGTGCCAGCACTATAGATCGCAAAAACATTCAGTACTTC
CASTIDRKNIQYF
>TRBV7-2|.|TRBD1|TRBJ2-7
TGTGCCAGCAGCACGACAGGGGGCCTGTCCTACGAGCAGTACTTC
CASSTTGGLSYEQYF
>TRBV5-1|.|.|TRBJ2-5
TGCGCCAGCAGCTTGGCCAAGAAACAAGAGACCCAGTACTTC
CASSLAKKQETQYF
>TRBV7-9|.|TRBD1|TRBJ2-1
TGTGCCAGCAGCATCGTGCGACAGGGTTACAATGAGCAGTTCTTC
CASSIVRQGYNEQFF
>TRBV10-1|once|.|TRBJ2-5
TGCGCCAGCAGTTACCTAGGAGGAGAGACCCAGTACTTC
CASSYLGGETQYF
>TRBV9|once|TRBD1|TRBJ2-7
TGTGCCAGCAGCCGAGGGGGACAGGGGTCTCCCTACGAGCAGTACTTC
CASSRGGQGSPYEQYF
>TRBV10-3|once|.|TRBJ2-2
TGTGCCATCGGGGGTCGTACTAAGCTGTTTTTT
CAIGGRTKLFF
>TRBV30|.|.|TRBJ2-7
TGTGCCTGGAGCCGGGACAAACCCTACGAGCAGTACTTC
CAWSRDKPYEQYF
>TRBV30|once|.|TRBJ2-7
TGTGCCTGGAGTGTAAAGAGGGGTTCCGAGCAGTACTTC
CAWSVKRGSEQYF
>TRBV4-1|.|.|TRBJ2-1
TGCGCCAGCAGCCAAGCGGTAAGGGGGGCCAATGAGCAGTTCTTC
CASSQAVRGANEQFF
>TRBV25-1|.|.|TRBJ1-5
TGTGCCAGCAGTGACGATAGGGGCAATCAGCCCCAGCATTTT
CASSDDRGNQPQHF
>TRBV7-9|once|TRBD2|TRBJ2-7
TGTGCCAGCAGAAGACTAGCGGGGGAGTACGAGCAGTACTTC
CASRRLAGEYEQYF
>TRBV19|.|TRBD2|TRBJ2-5
TGTGCCAGTAGTAACCTAGCGGGAGTTGCGGAGACCCAGTACTTC
CASSNLAGVAETQYF